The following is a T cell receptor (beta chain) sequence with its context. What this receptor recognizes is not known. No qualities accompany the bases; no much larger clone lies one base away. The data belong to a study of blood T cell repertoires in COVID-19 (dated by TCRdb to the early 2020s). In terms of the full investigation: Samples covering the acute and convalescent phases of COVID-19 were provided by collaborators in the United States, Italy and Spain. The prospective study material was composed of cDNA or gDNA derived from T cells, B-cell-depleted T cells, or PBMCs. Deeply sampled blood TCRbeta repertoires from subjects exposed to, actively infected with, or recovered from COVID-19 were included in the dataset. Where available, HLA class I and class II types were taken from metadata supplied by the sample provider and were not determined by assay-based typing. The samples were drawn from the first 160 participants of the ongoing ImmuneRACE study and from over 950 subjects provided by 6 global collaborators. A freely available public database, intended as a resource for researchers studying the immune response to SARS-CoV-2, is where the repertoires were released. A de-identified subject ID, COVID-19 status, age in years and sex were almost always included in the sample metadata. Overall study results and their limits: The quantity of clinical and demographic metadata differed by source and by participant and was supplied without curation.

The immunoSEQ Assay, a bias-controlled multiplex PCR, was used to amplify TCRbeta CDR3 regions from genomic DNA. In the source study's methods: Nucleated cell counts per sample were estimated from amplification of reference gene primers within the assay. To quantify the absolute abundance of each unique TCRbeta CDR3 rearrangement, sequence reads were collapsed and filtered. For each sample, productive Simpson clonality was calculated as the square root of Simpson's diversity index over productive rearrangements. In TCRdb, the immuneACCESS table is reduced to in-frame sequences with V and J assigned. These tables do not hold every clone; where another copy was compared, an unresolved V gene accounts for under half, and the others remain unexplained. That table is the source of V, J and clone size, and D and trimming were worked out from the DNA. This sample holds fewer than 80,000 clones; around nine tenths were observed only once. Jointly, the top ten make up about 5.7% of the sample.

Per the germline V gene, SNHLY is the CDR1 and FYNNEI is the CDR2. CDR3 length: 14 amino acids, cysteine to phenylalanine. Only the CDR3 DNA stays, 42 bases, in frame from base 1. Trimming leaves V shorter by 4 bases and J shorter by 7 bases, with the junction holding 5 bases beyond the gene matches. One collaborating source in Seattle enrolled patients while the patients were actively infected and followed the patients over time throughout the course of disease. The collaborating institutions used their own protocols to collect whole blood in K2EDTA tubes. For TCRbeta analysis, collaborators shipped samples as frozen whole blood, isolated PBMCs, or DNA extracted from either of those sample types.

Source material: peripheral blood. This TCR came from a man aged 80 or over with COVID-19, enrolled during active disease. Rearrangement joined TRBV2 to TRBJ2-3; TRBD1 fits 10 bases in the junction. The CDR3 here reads CASSGDRGRNTQYF. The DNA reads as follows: TGTGCCAGCAGTGGCGACAGGGGGCGCAATACGCAGTATTTT.